These 14 T cell receptor beta chains share one sample of origin, sequenced in a study of cytomegalovirus exposure and HLA in healthy donors. The PCR ran on 60 Vbeta and 13 Jbeta primers. TCRdb keeps only in-frame clones here, not all; method: immunoSEQ multiplex PCR. Here the sample spans 99,000 or so clones, 60% to 80% being singletons. Sequencing was done on a sample of PBMCs. These receptors originate from a man aged 25 to 40 in good health and CMV-seronegative.

The rearrangement links TRBV14 to TRBJ1-1; 7 bases are a match to TRBD1. CDR3 length: 16 residues. CDR1 SGHDN and CDR2 FVKESK come from the germline V gene. Trimming cost V 0 bases and J 5 bases; bases outside gene matches: 9. CDR3 residues: CASSQDWYRGGTEAFF. The DNA of the CDR3 is TGTGCCAGCAGCCAAGATTGGTACAGGGGTGGAACTGAAGCTTTCTTT.

The rearrangement joins TRBV15 to TRBJ2-6; TRBD1 matches at 7 bases. The CDR3 contains 19 residues. Germline loops: CDR1 LNHNV, CDR2 YYDKDF (reference sequence). The junction had 9 bases not matched to a gene; V was cut back by 1 base and J by 0 bases. DNA for the CDR3: TGTGCCACCAGCAGAGCGGACAGGAACTCAGACTCTGGGGCCAACGTCCTGACTTTC. Amino acids: CATSRADRNSDSGANVLTF.

This clone occurred a few times. This chain connects TRBV7-9 to TRBJ2-5; D may be TRBD1 (5 bases). The J call may be wrong; the DNA end is better matched by TRBJ2-7. The germline gives CDR1 SEHNR, CDR2 FQNEAQ (reference sequence). The CDR3 is 12 amino acids. CDR3 region: CASSLGTYEQYF. In DNA, the CDR3 is TGTGCCAGCAGCTTAGGGACATACGAGCAGTACTTC.

The genes are TRBV6-5 and TRBJ1-5; TRBD1 matches 8 bases. V lost 6 bases and J lost 1; bases outside the gene matches: 5. The CDR3 is made up of 15 amino acids. Germline V gene data show CDR1 as MNHEY and CDR2 as SVGAGI. The DNA of the CDR3 is TGTGCCAGCAGACGGACAGGGCAAAGCAATCAGCCCCAGCATTTT. Translation: CASRRTGQSNQPQHF.

The chain couples TRBV5-6 to TRBJ2-1; possible D gene TRBD1, 5 bases. Germline CDR1 SGHDT, CDR2 YYEEEE. CDR3 size: 13 residues. Trimming took 0 bases from V and 10 from J, leaving 11 bases between them. CDR3 sequence (DNA): TGTGCCAGCAGCTTGGAGGCGAAGGGGGAGCAGTTCTTC. This codes for CASSLEAKGEQFF.

This sequence joins TRBV7-8 and TRBJ1-5; D not resolved. Germline V gene sequence: CDR1 SGHVS, CDR2 FQNEAQ. This CDR3 region has 19 residues. V lost 5 bases and J 0 bases, leaving 23 bases between the germline ends. CDR3 nucleotides: TGTGCCAGCAGCCCCCTGGGAAGCGGGAACGATTATAGCAATCAGCCCCAGCATTTT. Translated: CASSPLGSGNDYSNQPQHF.

There are a few counts of this clone. This sequence joins TRBV6-4 and TRBJ2-1; 16 nucleotides agree with TRBD2. Per the germline V gene, CDR1 is MRHNA and CDR2 is SNTAGT. This CDR3 contains 18 residues. Trimming cost V 4 bases and J 8 bases; bases outside gene matches: 11. As DNA, the CDR3 is TGTGCCAGCAGTGCCTCGGGGACTAGCGGGAGGGGTCCCCATGAGCAGTTCTTC. Its protein product is CASSASGTSGRGPHEQFF.

The chain has TRBV12-5 and TRBJ2-3, with D possibly TRBD2 on 6 matching bases. CDR3 length: 15 amino acids. V lost 3 bases and J lost 2, with 12 bases in between. CDR1 is LGHNT, CDR2 FRNRAP, per germline. The CDR3 DNA reads TGTGCTAGTGGTTTCGGACGGGGGACCACAGATACGCAGTATTTT. This translates into CASGFGRGTTDTQYF.

This clone was observed a few times. The rearrangement joins TRBV7-2 to TRBJ2-1, with TRBD2 matching over 8 bases. CDR3 length: 15 residues. With V trimmed by 3 bases and J by 7 bases, 8 bases remained unmatched. Per the germline V gene, CDR1 is SGHTA and CDR2 is FQGNSA. This chain's CDR3 is CASSLAPGLGNEQFF. The CDR3 nucleotides read TGTGCCAGCAGCTTGGCACCGGGACTAGGGAATGAGCAGTTCTTC.

The chain employs TRBV11-2 and TRBJ2-3; 10 bases agree with TRBD2. Germline V gene sequence: CDR1 SGHAT, CDR2 FQNNGV. J gave up 1 base and V 3 bases, and 10 bases lay outside the gene matches. This CDR3 is built from 18 residues. The CDR3 loop reads CASSFPSSGRYRTDTQYF. DNA for the CDR3: TGTGCCAGCAGCTTCCCTAGTAGCGGGAGGTATCGCACAGATACGCAGTATTTT.

This chain uses TRBV5-1 with TRBJ2-5, with 8 bases lining up with TRBD2. The ends lost 3 bases at V and 5 bases at J; junction bases unmatched: 6. Germline V gives CDR1 SGHRS, CDR2 YFSETQ. The CDR3 is 14 amino acids. The CDR3 nucleotides are TGCGCCAGCAGCTCTACTAGCGGTGCGGAGACCCAGTACTTC. It translates to CASSSTSGAETQYF.

The CDR3 here is CASSLREKNSPLHF. CDR3 in DNA: TGTGCCAGCAGCTTGAGGGAGAAAAATTCACCCCTCCACTTT. The rearrangement uses TRBV5-4 and TRBJ1-6; D gene uncertain. This CDR3 contains 14 residues. Germline-derived CDR1 and CDR2 are SGHNT and YYREEE (reference sequence). Trimming cost V 1 base and J 7 bases, with 9 bases left between them.

This clone was observed a few times. Here the CDR3 reads CASSSNRARNQPQHF. In nucleotides, the CDR3 is TGTGCCAGCAGCTCTAACAGGGCTCGCAATCAGCCCCAGCATTTT. The chain couples TRBV6-1 to TRBJ1-5; D is possibly TRBD1 (6 bases). CDR3 length: 15 residues. CDR1 is MNHNS and CDR2 is SASEGT in the germline V gene. Trimming took off 6 bases at V and 2 bases at J, with 14 bases between the two ends.

The chain links TRBV4-3 to TRBJ2-5; 10 bases align to TRBD2. Germline V gene data show CDR1 as LGHNA and CDR2 as YSLEER. The CDR3 totals 15 residues. Trimming removed 3 bases from V and 3 bases from J; junction bases left unmatched: 4. CDR3 in DNA: TGCGCCAGCAGCCACCGGACTAGCGGAGAAGAGACCCAGTACTTC. This gives the protein CASSHRTSGEETQYF.